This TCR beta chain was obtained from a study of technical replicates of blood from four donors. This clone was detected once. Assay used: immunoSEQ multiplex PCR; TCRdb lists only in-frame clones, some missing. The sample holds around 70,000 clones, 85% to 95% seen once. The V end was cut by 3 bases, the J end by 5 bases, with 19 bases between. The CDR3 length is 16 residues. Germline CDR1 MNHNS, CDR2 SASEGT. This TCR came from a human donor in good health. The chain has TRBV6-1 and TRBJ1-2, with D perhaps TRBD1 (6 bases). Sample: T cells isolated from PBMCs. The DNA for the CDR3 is TGTGCCAGCAGTGACTTATTAGTGGGCCAGGGGTATGGCTACACCTTC. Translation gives CASSDLLVGQGYGYTF.